Described below is a single TCR beta chain sequence and its context. Its target is unknown. Trimming cost V 0 bases and J 6 bases; bases outside gene matches: 7. Germline V CDR1 and CDR2: SGHRS, YFSETQ. The CDR3 is 16 residues long. The sample originates from a study of cytomegalovirus exposure and HLA in healthy donors. Points from the study as a whole: The productive fraction for most TCR beta V segments was about 87% or about 30% in an earlier analysis.

Vbeta (60) and Jbeta (13) primers were used in the PCR. Only in-frame clones appear in the TCRdb table, and some are missing; sequencing was by immunoSEQ multiplex PCR. The table has approximately 91,000 clones, approximately 80% seen once. The V gene is TRBV5-1, the J gene TRBJ2-5; the match to TRBD2 covers 11 bases. The clonotype was recovered from a human donor in good health. Material: PBMCs. CDR3 protein: CASSLGLAGLQKTQYF. CDR3 DNA sequence: TGCGCCAGCAGCTTGGGACTAGCGGGGTTACAAAAGACCCAGTACTTC.